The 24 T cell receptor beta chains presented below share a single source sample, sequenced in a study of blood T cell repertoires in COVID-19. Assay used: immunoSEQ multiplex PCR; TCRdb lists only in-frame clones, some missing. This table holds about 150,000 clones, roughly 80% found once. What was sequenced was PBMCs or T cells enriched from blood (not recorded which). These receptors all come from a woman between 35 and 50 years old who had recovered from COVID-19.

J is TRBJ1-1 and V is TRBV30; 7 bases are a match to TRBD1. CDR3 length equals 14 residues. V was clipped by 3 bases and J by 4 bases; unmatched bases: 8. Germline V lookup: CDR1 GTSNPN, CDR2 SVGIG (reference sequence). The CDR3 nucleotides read TGTGCCTGGAGGCGACAGGGAAGGTTCACTGAAGCTTTCTTT. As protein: CAWRRQGRFTEAFF. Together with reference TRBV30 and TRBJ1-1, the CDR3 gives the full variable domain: SQTIHQWPATLVQPVGSPLSLECTVEGTSNPNLYWYRQAAGRGLQLLFYSVGIGQISSEVPQNLSASRPQDRQFILSSKKLLLSDSGFYLCAWRRQGRFTEAFFGQGTRLTVV.

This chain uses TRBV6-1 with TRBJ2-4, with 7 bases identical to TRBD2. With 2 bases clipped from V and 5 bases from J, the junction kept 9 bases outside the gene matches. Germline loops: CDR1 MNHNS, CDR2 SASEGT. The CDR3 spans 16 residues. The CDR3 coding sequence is TGTGCCAGCAGTGAAATGAGCGGGACGCTCCAAAACATTCAGTACTTC. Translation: CASSEMSGTLQNIQYF.

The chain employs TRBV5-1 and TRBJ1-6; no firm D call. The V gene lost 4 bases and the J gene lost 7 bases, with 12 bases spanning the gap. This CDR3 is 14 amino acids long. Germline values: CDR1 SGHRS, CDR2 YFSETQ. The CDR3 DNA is TGCGCCAGCAGCCCCAGCGGGGAGAATTCACCCCTCCACTTT. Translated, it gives CASSPSGENSPLHF. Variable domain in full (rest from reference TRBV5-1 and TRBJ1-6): KAGVTQTPRYLIKTRGQQVTLSCSPISGHRSVSWYQQTPGQGLQFLFEYFSETQRNKGNFPGRFSGRQFSNSRSEMNVSTLELGDSALYLCASSPSGENSPLHFGNGTRLTVT.

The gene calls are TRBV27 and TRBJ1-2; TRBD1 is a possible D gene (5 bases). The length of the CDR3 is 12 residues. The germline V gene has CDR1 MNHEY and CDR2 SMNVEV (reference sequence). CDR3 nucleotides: TGTGCAGCGCGGGGCGTTAACTATGGCTACACCTTC. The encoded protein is CAARGVNYGYTF.

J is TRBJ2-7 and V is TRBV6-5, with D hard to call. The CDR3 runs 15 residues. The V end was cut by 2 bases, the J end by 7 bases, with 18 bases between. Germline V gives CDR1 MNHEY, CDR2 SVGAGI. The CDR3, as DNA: TGTGCCAGCAGTTACGCCCGATCCGGGTCGAGGGAGCAGTACTTC. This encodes CASSYARSGSREQYF.

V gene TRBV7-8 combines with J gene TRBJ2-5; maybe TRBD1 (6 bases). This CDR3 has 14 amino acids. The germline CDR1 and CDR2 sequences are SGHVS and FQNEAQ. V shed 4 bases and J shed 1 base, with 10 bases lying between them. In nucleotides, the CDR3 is TGTGCCAGCAGCTCAGCAGGGGTCCAAGAGACCCAGTACTTC. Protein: CASSSAGVQETQYF.

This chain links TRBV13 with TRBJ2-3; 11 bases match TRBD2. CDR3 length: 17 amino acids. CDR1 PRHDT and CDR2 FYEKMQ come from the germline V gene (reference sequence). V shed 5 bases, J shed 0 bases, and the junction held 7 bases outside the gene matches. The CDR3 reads CASSHPGTSGSTDTQYF. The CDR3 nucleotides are TGTGCCAGCAGCCACCCCGGGACTAGCGGTAGCACAGATACGCAGTATTTT.

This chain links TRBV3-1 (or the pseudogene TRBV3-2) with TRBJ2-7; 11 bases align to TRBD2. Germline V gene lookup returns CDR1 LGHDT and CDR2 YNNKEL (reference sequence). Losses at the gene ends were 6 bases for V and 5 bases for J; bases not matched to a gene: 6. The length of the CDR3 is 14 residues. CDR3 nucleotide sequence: TGTGCCAGCAGTCACGGACTAGCGGGCCACGAGCAGTACTTC. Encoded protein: CASSHGLAGHEQYF.

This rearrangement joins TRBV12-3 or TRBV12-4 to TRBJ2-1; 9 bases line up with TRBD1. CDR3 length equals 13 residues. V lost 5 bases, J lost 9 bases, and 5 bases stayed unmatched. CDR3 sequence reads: CASSTDRGGEQFF. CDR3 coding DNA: TGTGCCAGCAGTACCGACAGGGGGGGTGAGCAGTTCTTC.

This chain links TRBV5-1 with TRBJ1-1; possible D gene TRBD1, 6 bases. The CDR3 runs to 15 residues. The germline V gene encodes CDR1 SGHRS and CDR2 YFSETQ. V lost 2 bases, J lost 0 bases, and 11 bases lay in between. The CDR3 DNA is TGCGCCAGCAGCTTCCTGGACAGCATGAACACTGAAGCTTTCTTT. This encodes CASSFLDSMNTEAFF.

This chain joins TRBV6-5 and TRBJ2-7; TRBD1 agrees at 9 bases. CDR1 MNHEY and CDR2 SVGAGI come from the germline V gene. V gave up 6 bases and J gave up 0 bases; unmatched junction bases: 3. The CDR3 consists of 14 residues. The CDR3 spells CASSWDRDSYEQYF. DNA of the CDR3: TGTGCCAGCAGCTGGGACAGGGACTCCTACGAGCAGTACTTC.

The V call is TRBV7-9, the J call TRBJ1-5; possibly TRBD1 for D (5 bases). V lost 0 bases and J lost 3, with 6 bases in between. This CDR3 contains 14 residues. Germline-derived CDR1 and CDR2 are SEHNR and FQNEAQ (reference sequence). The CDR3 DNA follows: TGTGCCAGCAGCTTAGCAGGGGTCAATCAGCCCCAGCATTTT. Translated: CASSLAGVNQPQHF. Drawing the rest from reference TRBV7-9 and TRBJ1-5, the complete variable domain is DTGVSQNPRHKITKRGQNVTFRCDPISEHNRLYWYRQTLGQGPEFLTYFQNEAQLEKSRLLSDRFSAERPKGSFSTLEIQRTEQGDSAMYLCASSLAGVNQPQHFGDGTRLSIL.

Here the CDR3 DNA reads TGCGCCAGCAGTGAGAATGGCAGGGCTACGGGCACCGGGGAGCTGTTTTTT. This encodes CASSENGRATGTGELFF. The V and J genes are TRBV10-1 and TRBJ2-2; possible D gene TRBD1, 5 bases. Germline CDR1 WNHNN, CDR2 SYGVQD (reference sequence). The CDR3 has 17 amino acids. V was shortened by 2 bases and J by 4 bases, with 17 bases between the two germline ends.

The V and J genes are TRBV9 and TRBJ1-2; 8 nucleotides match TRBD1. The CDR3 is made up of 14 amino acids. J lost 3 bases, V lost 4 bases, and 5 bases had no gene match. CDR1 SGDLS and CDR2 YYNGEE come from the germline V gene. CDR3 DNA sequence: TGTGCCAGCAGCTCTCCGGACAGGGACTATGGCTACACCTTC. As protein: CASSSPDRDYGYTF.

CDR3 amino acids: CASSPTGIRAEAFF. CDR3 nucleotides: TGTGCCAGCAGTCCTACAGGGATTCGCGCTGAAGCTTTCTTT. The chain has TRBV2 and TRBJ1-1; the D gene is possibly TRBD1 (6 bases). Trimming removed 5 bases from V and 6 bases from J, with 16 bases in between. Germline values: CDR1 SNHLY, CDR2 FYNNEI. The CDR3 has 14 residues. Together with reference TRBV2 and TRBJ1-1, the CDR3 gives the full variable domain: EPEVTQTPSHQVTQMGQEVILRCVPISNHLYFYWYRQILGQKVEFLVSFYNNEISEKSEIFDDQFSVERPDGSNFTLKIRSTKLEDSAMYFCASSPTGIRAEAFFGQGTRLTVV.

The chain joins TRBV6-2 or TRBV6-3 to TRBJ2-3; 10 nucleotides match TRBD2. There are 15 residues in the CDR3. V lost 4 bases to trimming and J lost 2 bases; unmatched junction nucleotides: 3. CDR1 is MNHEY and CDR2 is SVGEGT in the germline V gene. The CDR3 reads CASSSSGRTTDTQYF. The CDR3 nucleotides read TGTGCCAGCAGTTCTAGCGGGAGAACCACAGATACGCAGTATTTT.

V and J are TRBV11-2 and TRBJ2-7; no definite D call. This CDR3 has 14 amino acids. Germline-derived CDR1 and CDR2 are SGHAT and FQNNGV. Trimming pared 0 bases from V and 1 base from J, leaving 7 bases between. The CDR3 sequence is CASSLETGSYEQYF. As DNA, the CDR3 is TGTGCCAGCAGCTTAGAGACTGGTTCCTACGAGCAGTACTTC.

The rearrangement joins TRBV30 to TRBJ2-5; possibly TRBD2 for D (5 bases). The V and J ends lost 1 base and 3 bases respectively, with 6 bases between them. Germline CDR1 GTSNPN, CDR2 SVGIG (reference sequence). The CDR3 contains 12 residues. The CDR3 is CAWSEGEETQYF. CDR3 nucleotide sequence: TGTGCCTGGAGTGAGGGAGAAGAGACCCAGTACTTC.

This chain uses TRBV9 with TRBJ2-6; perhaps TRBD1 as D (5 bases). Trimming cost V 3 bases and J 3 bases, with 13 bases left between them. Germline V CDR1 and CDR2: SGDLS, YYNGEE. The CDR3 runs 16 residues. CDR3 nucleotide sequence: TGTGCCAGCAGCGCTGATAGGGGCTTTGGGGCCAACGTCCTGACTTTC. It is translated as CASSADRGFGANVLTF. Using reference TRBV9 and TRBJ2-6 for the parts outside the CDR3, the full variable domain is DSGVTQTPKHLITATGQRVTLRCSPRSGDLSVYWYQQSLDQGLQFLIQYYNGEERAKGNILERFSAQQFPDLHSELNLSSLELGDSALYFCASSADRGFGANVLTFGAGSRLTVL.

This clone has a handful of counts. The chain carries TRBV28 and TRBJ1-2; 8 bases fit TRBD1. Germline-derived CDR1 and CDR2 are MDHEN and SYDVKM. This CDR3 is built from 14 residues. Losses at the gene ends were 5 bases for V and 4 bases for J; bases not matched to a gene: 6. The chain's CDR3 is CASSTGGISYGYTF. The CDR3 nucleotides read TGTGCCAGCAGTACAGGGGGGATTAGCTATGGCTACACCTTC.

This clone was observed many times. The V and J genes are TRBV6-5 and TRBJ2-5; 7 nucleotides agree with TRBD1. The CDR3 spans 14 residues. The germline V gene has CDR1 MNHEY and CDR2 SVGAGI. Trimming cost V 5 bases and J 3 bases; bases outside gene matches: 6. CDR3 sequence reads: CASSTGQEEETQYF. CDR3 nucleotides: TGTGCCAGCAGTACCGGACAGGAGGAAGAGACCCAGTACTTC.

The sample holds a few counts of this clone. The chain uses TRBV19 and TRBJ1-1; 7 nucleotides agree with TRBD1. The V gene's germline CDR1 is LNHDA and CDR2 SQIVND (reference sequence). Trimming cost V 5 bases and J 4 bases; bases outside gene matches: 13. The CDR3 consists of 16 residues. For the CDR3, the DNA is TGTGCCAGTAGTCCGCAGACAGGGAGAGGGACCACTGAAGCTTTCTTT. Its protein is CASSPQTGRGTTEAFF.

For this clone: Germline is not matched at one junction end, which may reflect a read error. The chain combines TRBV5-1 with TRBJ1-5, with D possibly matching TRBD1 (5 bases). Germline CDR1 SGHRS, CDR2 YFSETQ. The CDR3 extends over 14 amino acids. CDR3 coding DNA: TGCCCCAGCAGCTTGGGGGGGGACAATCAGCCCCAGCATTTT. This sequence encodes CPSSLGGDNQPQHF.

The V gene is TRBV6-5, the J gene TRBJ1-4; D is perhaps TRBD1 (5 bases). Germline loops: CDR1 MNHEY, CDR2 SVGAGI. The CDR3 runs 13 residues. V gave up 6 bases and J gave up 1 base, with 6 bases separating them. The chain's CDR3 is CASRQETNEKLFF. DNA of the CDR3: TGTGCCAGCAGACAGGAAACTAATGAAAAACTGTTTTTT.